These 5 T cell receptor beta chains share one sample of origin, sequenced in a study of T cell responses to AZD1222 COVID-19 vaccine (dated by TCRdb to the early 2020s). The sample's time point, from its label and the paper: baseline before first vaccination. Libraries were constructed by the immunoSEQ multiplex PCR assay. The source is immuneACCESS, and TCRdb retained only in-frame sequences with V and J called. Part of the clones is not carried over; for the studies checked, unresolved V genes explain less than half of this, and the remainder is unexplained. The sample yields roughly 150,000 clones; about nine tenths were counted once. In total, the top ten clones hold around 2.2% of the sample. Sequences were derived from peripheral blood, sampled on day 0 of AZD1222 vaccination. These receptors all come from an adult in good health.

This clone was recorded only once. The chain combines TRBV2 with TRBJ1-6; D might be TRBD1 (5 bases). Trimming left V 8 bases short and J 8 bases short, with 13 bases between. The CDR3 contains 13 residues. The germline gives CDR1 SNHLY, CDR2 FYNNEI. As DNA, the CDR3 is TGTGCCAGCCGGGGCAGGGAGGATTCACCCCTCCACTTT. This gives the protein CASRGREDSPLHF. Drawing the rest from reference TRBV2 and TRBJ1-6, the complete variable domain is EPEVTQTPSHQVTQMGQEVILRCVPISNHLYFYWYRQILGQKVEFLVSFYNNEISEKSEIFDDQFSVERPDGSNFTLKIRSTKLEDSAMYFCASRGREDSPLHFGNGTRLTVT.

This chain joins TRBV19 and TRBJ1-5; D unclear. Germline values: CDR1 LNHDA, CDR2 SQIVND (reference sequence). Deletions cut 3 bases from V and 5 bases from J, with 8 bases between. CDR3 length: 13 residues. CDR3 nucleotide sequence: TGTGCCAGTAGTATTCAGAGTTATCAGCCCCAGCATTTT. Translated, it gives CASSIQSYQPQHF.

This chain links TRBV7-9 with TRBJ1-1; D uncertain. With 1 base removed from V and 8 bases from J, the gap between germline ends came to 8 bases. Germline V gene data show CDR1 as SEHNR and CDR2 as FQNEAQ (reference sequence). The CDR3 extends over 12 amino acids. In DNA, the CDR3 is TGTGCCAGCAGCTTAGAATGGACCGAAGCTTTCTTT. Its protein product is CASSLEWTEAFF.

The genes are TRBV7-9 and TRBJ2-6; 11 bases align to TRBD1. Looked up from germline, CDR1 is SEHNR and CDR2 is FQNEAQ (reference sequence). This CDR3 is 17 amino acids long. The V and J ends lost 5 bases and 8 bases, in that order; junction bases with no gene match: 11. The CDR3 protein is CASSRGFGDRGTNVLTF. In DNA form, the CDR3 reads TGTGCCAGCAGCCGAGGGTTCGGGGACAGGGGGACCAACGTCCTGACTTTC.

This chain connects TRBV1 to TRBJ1-5. TRBV1 is termed a pseudogene. This CDR3 region has 17 residues. Here the CDR3 reads CTSSQDRRGGGNQPQHF. The CDR3 nucleotides read TGCACCAGCAGCCAAGATCGTAGAGGGGGGGGCAATCAGCCCCAGCATTTT.